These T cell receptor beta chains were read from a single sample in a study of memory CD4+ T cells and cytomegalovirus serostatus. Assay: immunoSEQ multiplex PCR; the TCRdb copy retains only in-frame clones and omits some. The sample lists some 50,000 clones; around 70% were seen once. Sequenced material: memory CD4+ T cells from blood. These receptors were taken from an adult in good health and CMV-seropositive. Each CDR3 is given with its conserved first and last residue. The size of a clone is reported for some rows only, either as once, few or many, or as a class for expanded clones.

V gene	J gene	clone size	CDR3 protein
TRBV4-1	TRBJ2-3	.	CASSQHTGVETDTQYF
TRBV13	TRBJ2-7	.	CASSLGSGGSYEQYF
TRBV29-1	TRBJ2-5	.	CSANSGGGETQYF
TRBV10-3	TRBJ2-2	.	CAISKTLQDTGELFF
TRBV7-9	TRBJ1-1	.	CASSLSGRETEAFF
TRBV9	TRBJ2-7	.	CASSERQGPGGYEQYF
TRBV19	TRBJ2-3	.	CASTEGRSTDTQYF
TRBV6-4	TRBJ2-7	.	CASSDSITTPSEDEQYF
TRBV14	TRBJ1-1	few	CASSQDRDTEAFF
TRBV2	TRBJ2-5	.	CASSTDEAYKETQYF
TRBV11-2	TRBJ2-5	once	CASSLQPGYQETQYF
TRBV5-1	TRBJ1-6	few	CASSQGTGAGNSPLHF
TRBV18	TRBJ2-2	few	CASSPRQGLIGELFF
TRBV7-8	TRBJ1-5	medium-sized	CASSLVRGRAQPQHF
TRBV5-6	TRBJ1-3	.	CASSRGPPGNTIYF
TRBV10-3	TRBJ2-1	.	CAISETGRKSLLGNEQFF
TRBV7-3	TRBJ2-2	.	CASSPLAGENTGELFF
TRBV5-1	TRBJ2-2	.	CASSRAAGDTGELFF
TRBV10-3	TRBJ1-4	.	CAISEEGGSTNEKLFF
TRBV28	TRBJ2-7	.	CASSLGTGNFGEQYF
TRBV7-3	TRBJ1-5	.	CASRDRLPPQPQHF
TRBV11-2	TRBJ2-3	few	CASSLNPSTDTQYF
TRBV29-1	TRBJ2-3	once	CSVQTVTDTQYF
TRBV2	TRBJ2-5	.	CASKAGTSGETQYF
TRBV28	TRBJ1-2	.	CASSSGQGFSGYTF
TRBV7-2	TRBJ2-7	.	CASSPLAGPEQYF
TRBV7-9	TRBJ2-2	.	CASSLGANTGELFF
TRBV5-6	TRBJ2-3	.	CASSFVGTGGQQYF
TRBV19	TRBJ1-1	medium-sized	CASSPREGWNTEAFF
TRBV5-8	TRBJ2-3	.	CASRRGTFMNTDTQYF
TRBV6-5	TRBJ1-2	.	CASSYSVSGGYGYTF
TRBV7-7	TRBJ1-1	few	CASSLAGPNTEAFF
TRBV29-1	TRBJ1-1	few	CSVEGGITEAFF
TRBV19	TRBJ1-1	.	CASSTTYAGGEENTEAFF
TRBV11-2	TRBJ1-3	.	CASSFGLANTIYF
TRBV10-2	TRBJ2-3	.	CASGTGADTQYF
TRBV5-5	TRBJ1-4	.	CASSLATGETNEKLFF
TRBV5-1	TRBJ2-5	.	CASSLATGQPWYQETQYF
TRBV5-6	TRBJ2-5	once	CASSREAGETQYF
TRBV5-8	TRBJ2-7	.	CASSRGRGYEQYF
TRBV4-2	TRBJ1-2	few	CASSQEYDYGYTF